These 25 T cell receptor beta chains share one sample of origin, sequenced in a study of tumor-infiltrating lymphocytes in primary liver carcinoma. TCR beta cDNA came from approximately 490 ng total RNA, primed with a constant-region primer. Slightly modified ARM-PCR, run as three nested multiplex PCR rounds, produced the TCR beta libraries. PCR rounds one and two used TRBV1-TRBV30 forward primers with a C-beta reverse primer for 10 cycles each. TCRdb passed the multiplex PCR reads through MiXCR, listing each CDR3 protein once. This table has about 120,000 distinct CDR3 sequences, around 65% appearing once. The 20-30 mg bulk tissue piece was not sorted before simultaneous RNA and DNA extraction. The sequencing input was tumor-adjacent normal liver tissue. These receptors were collected from a woman aged 60 to 75 with primary liver carcinoma and hepatitis B virus infection.

A note on this clonotype: Here the CDR3 omits its conserved ending phenylalanine or tryptophan, so a read error is the likely source. The chain uses TRBV5-4 and TRBJ1-6, with TRBD1 matching 11 bases. Germline V gene lookup returns CDR1 SGHNT and CDR2 YYREEE (reference sequence). The CDR3 sequence is 14 residues long. CDR3 sequence reads: CVSSLRDRGAPLHI. The DNA for the CDR3 is TGTGTCAGCAGCTTGAGGGACAGGGGGGCACCCCTCCACATT.

This chain connects TRBV7-8 to TRBJ2-5, with TRBD1 identical over 9 bases. The CDR3 consists of 14 residues. J lost 5 bases, V lost 9 bases, and 10 bases had no gene match. In germline, CDR1 is SGHVS, CDR2 FQNEAQ. Written as DNA, the CDR3 is TGTGCCAGTAACTTACAGGGGGCGAAGGAGACCCAGTACTTC. Its translation is CASNLQGAKETQYF. Together with reference TRBV7-8 and TRBJ2-5, the CDR3 gives the full variable domain: GAGVSQSPRYKVAKRGQDVALRCDPISGHVSLFWYQQALGQGPEFLTYFQNEAQLDKSGLPSDRFFAERPEGSVSTLKIQRTQQEDSAVYLCASNLQGAKETQYFGPGTRLLVL.

There are many counts of this clonotype. This chain connects TRBV5-5 to TRBJ2-2; tentatively, D is TRBD2 (7 bases). This CDR3 is built from 14 residues. V lost 2 bases and J lost 7, with 12 bases in between. CDR1 and CDR2 (germline): SGHKS, YYEKEE (reference sequence). The CDR3 DNA reads as TGTGCCAGCAGCTTCGGGGGGCTGGTCGGGGAGCTGTTTTTT. Translated: CASSFGGLVGELFF.

This clonotype was seen at least ten times. The chain couples TRBV7-8 to TRBJ2-1; 9 bases match TRBD2. The germline CDR1 and CDR2 sequences are SGHVS and FQNEAQ. V shed 5 bases and J 4 bases; nucleotides not matched to a gene: 9. CDR3 size: 16 residues. CDR3 DNA sequence: TGTGCCAGCAGCGCTGCCCCTAGCGGGGCTTACAATGAGCAGTTCTTC. Translation gives CASSAAPSGAYNEQFF.

A remark on this clonotype: A read error may explain this, as a much larger clone is one base away. The chain has TRBV5-1 and TRBJ2-7; 8 bases map to TRBD1. This CDR3 spans 14 amino acids. Germline V gene sequence: CDR1 SGHRS, CDR2 YFSETQ. The CDR3 here is CASSTGQGSDEHYF. Here the CDR3 DNA reads TGCGCCAGCAGCACCGGACAGGGCTCGGACGAGCACTACTTC.

In the case of this clonotype: A read error may be the cause here, since a much bigger clone is one base away. The CDR3 loop is CASILVQGALGKYIQYF. The CDR3 nucleotides are TGTGCCAGCATCCTTGTCCAGGGAGCATTGGGTAAATACATTCAGTACTTC. J is TRBJ2-4 and V is TRBV28; the D gene could be TRBD1 or TRBD2 (5 bases each). The CDR3 consists of 17 residues. Trimming took off 7 bases at V and 8 bases at J, with 27 bases between the two ends. The germline V gene encodes CDR1 MDHEN and CDR2 SYDVKM.

Details on this clonotype: Its ends do not fully match the called genes, so a read error is possible. The chain is built from TRBV11-2 and TRBJ2-1; 7 nucleotides line up with TRBD2. Germline V gives CDR1 SGHAT, CDR2 FQNNGV. The length of the CDR3 is 16 residues. CDR3 sequence reads: CAISPRLAGTYNEQFF. The CDR3 DNA reads TGTGCCATCAGCCCCCGACTAGCCGGAACCTACAATGAACAGTTCTTC.

Many counts were recorded for this clonotype. The chain is built from TRBV29-1 and TRBJ2-7, with a possible D match to TRBD2 (5 bases). V was shortened by 6 bases and J by 5 bases, with 17 bases between the two germline ends. Germline V gives CDR1 SQVTM, CDR2 ANQGSEA. The CDR3 spans 13 residues. CDR3 in amino acids: CSVRQSRGNEQYF. DNA for the CDR3: TGCAGCGTACGACAAAGTAGAGGGAACGAGCAGTACTTC.

The chain carries TRBV9 and TRBJ2-7; D possibly corresponds to TRBD1 (6 bases). This CDR3 has 15 amino acids. Germline values: CDR1 SGDLS, CDR2 YYNGEE. Deletions cut 3 bases from V and 6 bases from J, with 19 bases between. CDR3 bases: TGTGCCAGCAGCGCATCGGACAGAGGGGGAGCCGAGCAGTACTTC. Protein sequence: CASSASDRGGAEQYF.

This clonotype was seen many times. This chain connects TRBV12-3 or TRBV12-4 to TRBJ2-2; D might be TRBD1 or TRBD2, each matching 5 bases. The V end lost 6 bases, the J end lost 0 bases, and 14 bases lay between the germline ends. CDR3 length: 16 residues. This CDR3 is CASRQSGGTNTGELFF. CDR3 sequence (DNA): TGTGCCAGCAGGCAAAGTGGGGGTACGAACACCGGGGAGCTGTTTTTT.

This clonotype was detected only once. This chain links TRBV12-3 or TRBV12-4 with TRBJ2-7; 8 nucleotides agree with TRBD2. V was clipped by 6 bases and J by 8 bases; unmatched bases: 15. The CDR3 is made up of 15 amino acids. CDR3 loop: CASSRGVGRAHQQYF. CDR3 DNA sequence: TGTGCCAGCAGCAGGGGTGTCGGGAGGGCCCATCAGCAGTACTTC.

On this clonotype itself: A read error may produce the germline difference seen at one junction end. J is TRBJ2-3 and V is TRBV12-3 or TRBV12-4; 10 bases map to TRBD2. The CDR3 covers 17 residues. CDR3 in amino acids: CASSLALLAGAPDTQFF. The CDR3 DNA reads as TGTGCTAGCAGTTTAGCGCTGCTAGCGGGAGCGCCAGATACGCAGTTTTTT.

Comments on this clonotype: At one boundary the junction diverges from the germline segment, which might be a read error. The chain joins TRBV11-2 to TRBJ1-2, with no clear D. This CDR3 is built from 13 residues. Germline V gene data show CDR1 as SGHAT and CDR2 as FQNNGV. CDR3 residues: CVSSLAAGFGYTF. CDR3 sequence (DNA): TGTGTCAGCAGCTTAGCGGCCGGTTTTGGCTATACCTTC.

To note about this clonotype: The junction departs from germline at one end; a sequencing error may be responsible. The chain combines TRBV6-6 with TRBJ2-1; D might be TRBD1 or TRBD2, each matching 5 bases. The germline V gene encodes CDR1 MNHNY and CDR2 SVGAGI (reference sequence). CDR3 length: 15 residues. For the CDR3, the DNA is TGTGCCAACAGTTACGGGACGACTACCTACAATGAGCAGTTCTTC. Its translation is CANSYGTTTYNEQFF.

The chain uses TRBV5-6 and TRBJ2-3, with D perhaps assigned TRBD1 or TRBD2 (6 bases each). Trimming stripped 1 base from V and 11 bases from J, with 17 bases between. From germline, CDR1 is SGHDT and CDR2 YYEEEE. CDR3 length equals 14 residues. CDR3 amino acids: CASSLWGATHMQYF. CDR3 nucleotide sequence: TGTGCCAGCAGCTTGTGGGGGGCCACACATATGCAGTATTTT.

Regarding this clonotype: The CDR3 carries no conserved terminal phenylalanine or tryptophan, so it likely arises from a read error. Because the CDR3's place on the DNA is in doubt, the DNA is left out and the CDR3 is given as listed by TCRdb. This CDR3 reads CASSNPGLEGDTPLYEQYL. The chain employs TRBV21-1 and TRBJ2-7; TRBD2 was called by the table and not checked on the DNA. TRBV21-1 constitutes a pseudogene. The CDR3 has 19 amino acids, counting both end residues.

This clonotype was seen just once. One end of the junction fails to match germline, which may point to a read error. V gene TRBV6-6 combines with J gene TRBJ1-6, with D tentatively TRBD1 (5 bases). CDR1 and CDR2 from the germline V gene are MNHNY and SVGAGI (reference sequence). The CDR3 is 15 amino acids. The CDR3 coding sequence is TGTGCCAGCAGTTCCTCCAGGGCTGATGATTCACCCCACCACTTT. This sequence encodes CASSSSRADDSPHHF.

For this clonotype: An end of the junction differs from the germline gene, which may be a read error. The chain is built from TRBV11-2 and TRBJ2-6; TRBD1 aligns across 7 bases. From germline, CDR1 is SGHAT and CDR2 FQNNGV. This CDR3 has 19 amino acids. CDR3: CTRSPGQFWTGSGANVLTF. For the CDR3, the DNA is TGTACCAGAAGCCCGGGACAGTTCTGGACTGGCTCTGGGGCCAACGTCCTGACTTTC.

As regards this clonotype: The CDR3 ends on some other residue instead of the conserved phenylalanine or tryptophan, so this is likely a read error. V usage is TRBV11-2 and J usage is TRBJ1-6; D is possibly TRBD1 (6 bases). Germline V CDR1 and CDR2: SGHAT, FQNNGV. The CDR3 loop spans 15 amino acids. The DNA of the CDR3 is TGTGCTAGCAGCTTAGACCCGGGGGCCAATTTACCCCTCCACTTA. The encoded protein is CASSLDPGANLPLHL.

The genes are TRBV13 and TRBJ2-7; tentatively, D is TRBD2 (5 bases). Germline CDR1 PRHDT, CDR2 FYEKMQ (reference sequence). The CDR3 is made up of 15 amino acids. V lost 9 bases and J lost 7, with 25 bases in between. CDR3 nucleotides: TGTGCCAGTAGCGCCGAAGGAGGCAGACTACAGGAGCAGTACTTC. This translates into CASSAEGGRLQEQYF.

With regard to this clonotype: In this CDR3 the conserved last residue, phenylalanine or tryptophan, is missing, so a read error is likely. J is TRBJ1-1 and V is TRBV12-3 or TRBV12-4, with D uncertain. The CDR3 runs to 14 residues. The CDR3 nucleotides are TGTGTCAGCAGTCTCCACCAGGAGCGGCCTGAAGCTTTCTTA. This gives the protein CVSSLHQERPEAFL.

As for this clonotype: The junction departs from the called germline gene at one end, perhaps through a read error. The V and J genes are TRBV11-3 and TRBJ2-3; TRBD2 might be the D (6 bases). This CDR3 comprises 15 residues. CDR1 and CDR2 from the germline V gene are SGHNT and YENEEA. CDR3 region: CASSLLAESTYTQYF. Written as DNA, the CDR3 is TGTGCCAGTAGCCTCTTAGCGGAGAGCACATATACGCAGTATTTT.

Only a few counts were recorded for this clonotype. The V and J genes are TRBV11-2 and TRBJ1-3; 7 bases are a match to TRBD1. V dropped 5 bases and J dropped 16; count of bases not matched to a gene: 8. The CDR3 consists of 11 residues. Germline-derived CDR1 and CDR2 are SGHAT and FQNNGV. The CDR3 DNA sequence: TGTGCCAGCAGCCCGGGGACAGCCCTCTATTTT. Encoded protein: CASSPGTALYF.

With respect to this clonotype: Possible read error: a much larger clone is one base away. The CDR3 does not end in the conserved phenylalanine or tryptophan, so this is likely a read error. The rearrangement links TRBV2 to TRBJ1-4; no clear D. V shed 1 base and J shed 11 bases, with 11 bases lying between them. CDR3 size: 13 residues. Germline V gene data show CDR1 as SNHLY and CDR2 as FYNNEI. The CDR3 spells CASSEGWRVKLFI. CDR3 bases: TGTGCCAGCAGTGAAGGGTGGAGGGTCAAACTGTTTATT.

This clonotype is judged medium-sized (0.01 to 0.1%). This rearrangement joins TRBV11-3 to TRBJ2-5, with D perhaps matching TRBD1 or TRBD2 (5 bases each). The CDR3 contains 14 residues. Germline V gene data show CDR1 as SGHNT and CDR2 as YENEEA. V was shortened by 6 bases and J by 1 base, with 12 bases between the two germline ends. CDR3 nucleotide sequence: TGTGCCAGCAGAAGTAGGGACCCCCAAGAGACCCAGTACTTC. Translating gives CASRSRDPQETQYF.